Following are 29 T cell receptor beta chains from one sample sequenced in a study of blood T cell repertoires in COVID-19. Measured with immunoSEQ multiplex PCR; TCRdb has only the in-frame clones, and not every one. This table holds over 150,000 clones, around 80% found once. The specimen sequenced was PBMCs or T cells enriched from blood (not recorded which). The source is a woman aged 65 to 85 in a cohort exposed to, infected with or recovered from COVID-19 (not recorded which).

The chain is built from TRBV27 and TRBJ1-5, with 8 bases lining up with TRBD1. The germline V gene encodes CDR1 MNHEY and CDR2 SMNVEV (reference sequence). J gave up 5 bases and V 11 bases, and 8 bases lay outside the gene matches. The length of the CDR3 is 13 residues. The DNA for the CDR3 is TGTGCCGTCGGGGACAGGATTTATCAGCCCCAGCATTTT. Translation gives CAVGDRIYQPQHF.

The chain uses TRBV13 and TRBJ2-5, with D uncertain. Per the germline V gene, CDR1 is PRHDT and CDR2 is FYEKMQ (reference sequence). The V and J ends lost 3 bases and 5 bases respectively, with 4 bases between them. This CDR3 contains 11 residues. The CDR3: CASSFRETQYF. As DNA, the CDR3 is TGTGCCAGCAGCTTCCGGGAGACCCAGTACTTC.

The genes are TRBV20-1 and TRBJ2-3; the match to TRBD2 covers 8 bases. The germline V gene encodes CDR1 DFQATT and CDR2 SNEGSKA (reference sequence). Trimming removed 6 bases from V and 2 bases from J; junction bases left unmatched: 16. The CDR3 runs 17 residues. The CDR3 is CSASPSISGSHTDTQYF. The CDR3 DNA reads TGCAGTGCCAGTCCATCGATCAGCGGGAGCCACACAGATACGCAGTATTTT.

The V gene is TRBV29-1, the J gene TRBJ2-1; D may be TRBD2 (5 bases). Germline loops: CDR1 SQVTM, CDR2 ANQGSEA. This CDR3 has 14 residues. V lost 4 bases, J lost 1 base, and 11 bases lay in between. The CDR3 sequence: CSVVIAQSYNEQFF. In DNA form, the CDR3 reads TGCAGCGTTGTAATAGCGCAATCCTACAATGAGCAGTTCTTC.

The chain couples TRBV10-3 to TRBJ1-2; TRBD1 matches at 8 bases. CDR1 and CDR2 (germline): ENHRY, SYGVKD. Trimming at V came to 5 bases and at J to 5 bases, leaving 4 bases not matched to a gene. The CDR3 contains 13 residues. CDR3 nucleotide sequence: TGTGCCATCAGTTCCGGGACAGGATATGGCTACACCTTC. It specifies CAISSGTGYGYTF.

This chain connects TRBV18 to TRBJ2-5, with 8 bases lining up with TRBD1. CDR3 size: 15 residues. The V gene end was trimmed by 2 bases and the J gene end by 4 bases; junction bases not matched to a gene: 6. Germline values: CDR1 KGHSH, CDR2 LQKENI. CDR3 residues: CASSPWQGAPETQYF. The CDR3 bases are TGTGCCAGCTCACCATGGCAGGGGGCTCCAGAGACCCAGTACTTC. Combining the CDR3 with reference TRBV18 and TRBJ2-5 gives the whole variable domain NAGVMQNPRHLVRRRGQEARLRCSPMKGHSHVYWYRQLPEEGLKFMVYLQKENIIDESGMPKERFSAEFPKEGPSILRIQQVVRGDSAAYFCASSPWQGAPETQYFGPGTRLLVL.

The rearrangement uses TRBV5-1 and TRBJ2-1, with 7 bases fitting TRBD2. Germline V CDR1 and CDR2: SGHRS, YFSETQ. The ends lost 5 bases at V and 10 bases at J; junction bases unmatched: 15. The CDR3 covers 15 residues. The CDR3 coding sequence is TGCGCCAGCAGGGGGATAGGCGGGAGACTCGGGGAGCAGTTCTTC. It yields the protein CASRGIGGRLGEQFF. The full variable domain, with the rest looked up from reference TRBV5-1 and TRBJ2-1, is KAGVTQTPRYLIKTRGQQVTLSCSPISGHRSVSWYQQTPGQGLQFLFEYFSETQRNKGNFPGRFSGRQFSNSRSEMNVSTLELGDSALYLCASRGIGGRLGEQFFGPGTRLTVL.

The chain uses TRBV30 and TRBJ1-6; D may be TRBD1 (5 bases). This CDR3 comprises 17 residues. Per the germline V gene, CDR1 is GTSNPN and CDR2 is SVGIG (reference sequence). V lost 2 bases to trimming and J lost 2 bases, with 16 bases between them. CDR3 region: CAWSPLEGRAYNSPLHF. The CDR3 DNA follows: TGTGCCTGGAGTCCCTTGGAGGGGAGAGCCTATAATTCACCCCTCCACTTT.

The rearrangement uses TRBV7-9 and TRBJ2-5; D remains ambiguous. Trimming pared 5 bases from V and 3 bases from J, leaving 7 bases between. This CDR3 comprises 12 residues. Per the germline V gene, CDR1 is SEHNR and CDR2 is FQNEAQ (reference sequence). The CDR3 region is CASSPREETQYF. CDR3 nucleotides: TGTGCCAGCAGCCCCCGAGAAGAGACCCAGTACTTC.

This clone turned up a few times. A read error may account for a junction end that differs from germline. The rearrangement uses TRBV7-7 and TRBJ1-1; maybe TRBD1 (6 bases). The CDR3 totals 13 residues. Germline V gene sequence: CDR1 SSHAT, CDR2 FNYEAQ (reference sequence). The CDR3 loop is CASSLSGDTEAFF. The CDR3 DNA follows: TGTGCTAGCAGCTTATCAGGGGACACTGAAGCTTTCTTT.

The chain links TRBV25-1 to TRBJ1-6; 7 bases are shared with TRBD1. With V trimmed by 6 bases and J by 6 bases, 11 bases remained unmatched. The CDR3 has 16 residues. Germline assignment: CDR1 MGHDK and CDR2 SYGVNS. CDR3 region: CASRPRTGTVNSPLHF. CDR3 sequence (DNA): TGTGCCAGCAGACCAAGAACTGGGACAGTTAATTCACCCCTCCACTTT.

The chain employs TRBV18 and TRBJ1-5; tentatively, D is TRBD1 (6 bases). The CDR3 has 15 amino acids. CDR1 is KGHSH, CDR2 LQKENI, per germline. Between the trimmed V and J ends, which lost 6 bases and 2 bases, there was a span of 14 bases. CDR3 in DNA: TGTGCCAGCTCCGACGGGGGGCCGGGCAATCAGCCCCAGCATTTT. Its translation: CASSDGGPGNQPQHF.

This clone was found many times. This chain's CDR3 is CASSLSGAEQFF. CDR3 DNA: TGTGCCAGCAGCCTAAGCGGAGCGGAGCAGTTCTTC. This chain joins TRBV7-6 and TRBJ2-1, with TRBD2 as a possible D gene (5 bases). Looked up from germline, CDR1 is SGHVS and CDR2 is FNYEAQ. Trimming pared 5 bases from V and 10 bases from J, leaving 12 bases between. The CDR3 length is 12 residues.

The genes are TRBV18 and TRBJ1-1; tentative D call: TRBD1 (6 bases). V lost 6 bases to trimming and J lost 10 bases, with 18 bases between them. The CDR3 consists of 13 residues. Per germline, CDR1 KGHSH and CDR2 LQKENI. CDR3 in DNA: TGTGCCAGCTCCCCAGTAACAGGGACGGGAGCTTTCTTT. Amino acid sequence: CASSPVTGTGAFF.

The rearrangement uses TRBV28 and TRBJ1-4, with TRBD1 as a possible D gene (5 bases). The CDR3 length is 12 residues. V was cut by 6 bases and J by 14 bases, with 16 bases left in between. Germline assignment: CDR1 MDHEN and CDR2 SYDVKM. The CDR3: CASSRPQTVLFF. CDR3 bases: TGTGCCAGCAGCAGACCACAGACAGTCCTGTTTTTT.

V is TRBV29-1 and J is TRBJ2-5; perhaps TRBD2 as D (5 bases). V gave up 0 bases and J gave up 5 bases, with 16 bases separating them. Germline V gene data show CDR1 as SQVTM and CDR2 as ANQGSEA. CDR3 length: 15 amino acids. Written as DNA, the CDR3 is TGCAGCGTTGAAGATTTAATAGCGACATCGGAGACCCAGTACTTC. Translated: CSVEDLIATSETQYF.

CDR3 nucleotides: TGCGCCAGCAGCTTGGACGGGGGTCGATTGAACACTGAAGCTTTCTTT. Encoded protein: CASSLDGGRLNTEAFF. The chain joins TRBV5-1 to TRBJ1-1; a possible D gene is TRBD1 (5 bases). The CDR3 contains 16 residues. Between the trimmed V and J ends, which lost 0 bases and 0 bases, there was a span of 12 bases. Germline V gene lookup returns CDR1 SGHRS and CDR2 YFSETQ.

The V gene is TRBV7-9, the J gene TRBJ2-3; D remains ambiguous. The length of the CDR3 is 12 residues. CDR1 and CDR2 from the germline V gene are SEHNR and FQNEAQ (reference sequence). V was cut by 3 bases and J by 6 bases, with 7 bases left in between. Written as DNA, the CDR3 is TGTGCCAGCAGCTTGCTACAGGATACGCAGTATTTT. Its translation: CASSLLQDTQYF. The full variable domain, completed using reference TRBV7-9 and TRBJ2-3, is DTGVSQNPRHKITKRGQNVTFRCDPISEHNRLYWYRQTLGQGPEFLTYFQNEAQLEKSRLLSDRFSAERPKGSFSTLEIQRTEQGDSAMYLCASSLLQDTQYFGPGTRLTVL.

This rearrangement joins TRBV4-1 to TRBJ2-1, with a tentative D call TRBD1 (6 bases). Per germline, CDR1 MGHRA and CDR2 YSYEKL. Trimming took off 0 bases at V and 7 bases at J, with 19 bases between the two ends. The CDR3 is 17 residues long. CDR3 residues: CASSQDPLGAMNNEQFF. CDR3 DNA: TGCGCCAGCAGCCAAGATCCTCTGGGGGCTATGAATAATGAGCAGTTCTTC.

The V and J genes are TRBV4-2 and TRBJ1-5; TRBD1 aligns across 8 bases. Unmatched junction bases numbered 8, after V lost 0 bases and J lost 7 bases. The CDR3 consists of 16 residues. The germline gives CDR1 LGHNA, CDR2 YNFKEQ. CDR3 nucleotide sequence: TGTGCCAGCAGCCAAGACCAGGGGGCGGGTTGGCAGCCCCAGCATTTT. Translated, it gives CASSQDQGAGWQPQHF.

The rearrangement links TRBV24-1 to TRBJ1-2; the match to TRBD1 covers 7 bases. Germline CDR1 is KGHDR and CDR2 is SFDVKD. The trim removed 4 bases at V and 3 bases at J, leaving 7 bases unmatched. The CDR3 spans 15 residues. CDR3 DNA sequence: TGTGCCACCAGTGACAGCAAAGGGGGCGACTATGGCTACACCTTC. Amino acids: CATSDSKGGDYGYTF.

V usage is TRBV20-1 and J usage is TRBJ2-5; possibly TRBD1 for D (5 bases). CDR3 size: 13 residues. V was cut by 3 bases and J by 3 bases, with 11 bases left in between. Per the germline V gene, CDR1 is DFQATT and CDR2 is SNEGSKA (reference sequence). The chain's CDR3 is CSASGAGEETQYF. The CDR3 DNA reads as TGCAGTGCTAGTGGGGCAGGCGAAGAGACCCAGTACTTC.

Written as DNA, the CDR3 is TGTGCCAGCAGCTTAGGACAGGGGGCGCGTGGCTACACCTTC. Protein product: CASSLGQGARGYTF. The chain uses TRBV11-2 and TRBJ1-2, with 10 nucleotides matching TRBD1. The length of the CDR3 is 14 residues. Germline trimming cut 1 base from V and 7 bases from J; bases unmatched to any gene: 3. The germline gives CDR1 SGHAT, CDR2 FQNNGV.

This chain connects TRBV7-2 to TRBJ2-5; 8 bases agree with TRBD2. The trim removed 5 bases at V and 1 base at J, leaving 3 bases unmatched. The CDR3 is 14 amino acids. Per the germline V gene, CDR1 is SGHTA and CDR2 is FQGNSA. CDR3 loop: CASSLTSGQETQYF. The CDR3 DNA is TGTGCCAGCAGCCTCACTAGCGGCCAAGAGACCCAGTACTTC.

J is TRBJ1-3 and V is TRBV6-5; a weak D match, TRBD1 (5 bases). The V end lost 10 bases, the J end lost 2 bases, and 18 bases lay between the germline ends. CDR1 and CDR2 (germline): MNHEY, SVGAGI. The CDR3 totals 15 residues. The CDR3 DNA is TGTGCCACCCACCTCTCCGGGGGAGCTGGAAACACCATATATTTT. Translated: CATHLSGGAGNTIYF.

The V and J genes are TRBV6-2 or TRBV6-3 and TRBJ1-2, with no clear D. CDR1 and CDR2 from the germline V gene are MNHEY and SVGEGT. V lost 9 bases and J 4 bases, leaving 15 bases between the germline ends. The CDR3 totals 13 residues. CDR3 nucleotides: TGTGCCAGTAGTGACGTCGGGGTCTATGGCTACACCTTC. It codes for CASSDVGVYGYTF.

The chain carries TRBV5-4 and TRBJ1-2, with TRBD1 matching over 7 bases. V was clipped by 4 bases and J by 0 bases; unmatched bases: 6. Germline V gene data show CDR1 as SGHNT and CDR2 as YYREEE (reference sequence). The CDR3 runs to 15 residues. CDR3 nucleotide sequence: TGTGCCAGCAGCGTAGGACAGGCAACTAACTATGGCTACACCTTC. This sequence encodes CASSVGQATNYGYTF.

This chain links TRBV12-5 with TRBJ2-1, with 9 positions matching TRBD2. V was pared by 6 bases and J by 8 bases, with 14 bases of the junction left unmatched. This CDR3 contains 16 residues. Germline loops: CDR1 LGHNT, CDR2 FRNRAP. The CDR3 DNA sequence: TGTGCTAGTGGGCAGATAGCGGGAGCAGTGGTTTATGAGCAGTTCTTC. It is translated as CASGQIAGAVVYEQFF.

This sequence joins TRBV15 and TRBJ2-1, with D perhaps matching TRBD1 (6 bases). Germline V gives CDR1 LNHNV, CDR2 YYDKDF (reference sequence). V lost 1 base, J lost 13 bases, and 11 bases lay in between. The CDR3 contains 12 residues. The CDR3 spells CATSRARTVQFF. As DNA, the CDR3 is TGTGCCACCAGCAGAGCCCGGACAGTACAGTTCTTC. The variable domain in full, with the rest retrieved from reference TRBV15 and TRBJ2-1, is DAMVIQNPRYQVTQFGKPVTLSCSQTLNHNVMYWYQQKSSQAPKLLFHYYDKDFNNEADTPDNFQSRRPNTSFCFLDIRSPGLGDTAMYLCATSRARTVQFFGPGTRLTVL.